This T cell receptor (beta chain) was recovered during a study of T-cell memory formation after mild COVID-19. At the level of the study: The TCR clusters were mostly specific to one donor. Study-wide results and caveats: Memory cells collected pre-infection included some clones that later responded, suggesting cross-reactive memory joined. Largely, contracting CD4+ clones fell within CM and EM, and contracting CD8+ clones within EMRA.

TCRdb passed the 5' RACE reads through MiXCR, listing each CDR3 protein once. The sample has 530,000 or so distinct CDR3 sequences, approximately 15% seen once. Details on this clonotype: Its antigen remains unknown.

This CDR3 contains 23 residues. The V gene lost 1 base and the J gene lost 4 bases, with 35 bases spanning the gap. The chain joins TRBV12-3 or TRBV12-4 to TRBJ2-1; D might be TRBD1 (6 bases). This clonotype was sampled from an adult woman who had mild COVID-19 (a few samples of this study predate the infection). Cell type and time point are not known. The source material was PBMCs or a T cell subset sorted from them (not recorded which). The CDR3 DNA reads as TGTGCCAGCAGTTTAGGGGGACATTACCCTCCCGTACAGGCCCGAGGACCGTACAATGAGCAGTTCTTC. Translation gives CASSLGGHYPPVQARGPYNEQFF.